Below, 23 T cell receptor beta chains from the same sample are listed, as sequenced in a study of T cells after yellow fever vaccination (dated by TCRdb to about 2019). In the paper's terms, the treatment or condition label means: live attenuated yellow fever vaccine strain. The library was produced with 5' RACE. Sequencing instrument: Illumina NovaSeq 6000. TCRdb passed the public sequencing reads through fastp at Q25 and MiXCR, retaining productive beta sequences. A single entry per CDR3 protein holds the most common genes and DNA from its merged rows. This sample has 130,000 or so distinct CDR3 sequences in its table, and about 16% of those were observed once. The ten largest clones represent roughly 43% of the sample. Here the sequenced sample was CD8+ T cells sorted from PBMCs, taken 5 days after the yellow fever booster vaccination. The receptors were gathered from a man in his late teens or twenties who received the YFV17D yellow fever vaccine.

This CDR3 is CASSLTPATEAFF. The CDR3 coding sequence is TGTGCCAGCAGCTTAACCCCCGCCACTGAAGCTTTCTTT. J is TRBJ1-1 and V is TRBV7-8; D is undetermined. Germline V gene lookup returns CDR1 SGHVS and CDR2 FQNEAQ. This CDR3 has 13 amino acids. V lost 2 bases, J lost 4 bases, and 8 bases lay in between.

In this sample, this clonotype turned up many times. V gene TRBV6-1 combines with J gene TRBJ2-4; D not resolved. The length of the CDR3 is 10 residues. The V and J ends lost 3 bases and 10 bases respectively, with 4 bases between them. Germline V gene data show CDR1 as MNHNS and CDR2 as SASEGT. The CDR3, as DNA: TGTGCCAGCAGTGACGTAATTCAGTACTTC. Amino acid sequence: CASSDVIQYF.

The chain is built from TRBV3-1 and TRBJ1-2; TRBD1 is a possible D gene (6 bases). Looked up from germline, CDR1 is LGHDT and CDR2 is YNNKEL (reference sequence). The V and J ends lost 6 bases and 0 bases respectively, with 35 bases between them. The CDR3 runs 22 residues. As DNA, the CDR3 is TGTGCCAGCAGAAAACAAGGCGACTATCCCCTCGGGGACAAGGGGGCTAACTATGGCTACACCTTC. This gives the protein CASRKQGDYPLGDKGANYGYTF.

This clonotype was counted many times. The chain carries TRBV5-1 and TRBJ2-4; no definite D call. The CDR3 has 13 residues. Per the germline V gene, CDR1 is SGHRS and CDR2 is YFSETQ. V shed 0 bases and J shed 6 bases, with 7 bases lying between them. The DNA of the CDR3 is TGCGCCAGCAGCTTGGGTTGGACAAACATTCAGTACTTC. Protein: CASSLGWTNIQYF.

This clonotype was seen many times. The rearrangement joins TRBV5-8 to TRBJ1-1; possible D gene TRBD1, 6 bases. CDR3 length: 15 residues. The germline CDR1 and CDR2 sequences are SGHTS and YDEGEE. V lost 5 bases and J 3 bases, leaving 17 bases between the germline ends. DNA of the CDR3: TGTGCCAGCAGTGAACCCGGGACAAGGGACACTGAAGCTTTCTTT. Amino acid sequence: CASSEPGTRDTEAFF.

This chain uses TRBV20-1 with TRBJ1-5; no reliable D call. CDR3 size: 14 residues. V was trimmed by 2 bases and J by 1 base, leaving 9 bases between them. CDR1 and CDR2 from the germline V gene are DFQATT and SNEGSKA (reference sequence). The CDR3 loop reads CSARFGLSNQPQHF. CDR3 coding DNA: TGCAGTGCTAGATTCGGGCTGAGCAATCAGCCCCAGCATTTT.

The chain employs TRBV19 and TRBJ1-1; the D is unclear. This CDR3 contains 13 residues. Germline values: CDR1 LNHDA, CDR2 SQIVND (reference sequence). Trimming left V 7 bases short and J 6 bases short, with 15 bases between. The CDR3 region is CASMAGRAAEAFF. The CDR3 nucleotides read TGTGCCAGTATGGCGGGCCGTGCGGCTGAAGCTTTCTTT.

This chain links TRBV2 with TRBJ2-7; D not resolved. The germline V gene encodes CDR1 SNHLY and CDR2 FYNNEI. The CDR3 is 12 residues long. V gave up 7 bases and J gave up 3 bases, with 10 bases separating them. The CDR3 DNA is TGTGCCAGCAAAGCAGCCCTCTACGAGCAGTACGTC. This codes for CASKAALYEQYV.

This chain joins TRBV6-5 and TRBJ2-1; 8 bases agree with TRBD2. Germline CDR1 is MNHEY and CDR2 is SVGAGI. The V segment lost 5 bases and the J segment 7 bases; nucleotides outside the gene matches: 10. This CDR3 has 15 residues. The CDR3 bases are TGTGCCAGCAGTATAACCGGGACTAGGACTAATGAGCAGTTCTTC. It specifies CASSITGTRTNEQFF.

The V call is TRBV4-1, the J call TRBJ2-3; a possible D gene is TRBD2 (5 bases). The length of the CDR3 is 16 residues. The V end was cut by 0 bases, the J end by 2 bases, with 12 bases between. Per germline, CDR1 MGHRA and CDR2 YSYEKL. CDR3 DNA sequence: TGCGCCAGCAGCCAAGAAGCAAGCGGCTTCACAGATACGCAGTATTTT. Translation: CASSQEASGFTDTQYF.

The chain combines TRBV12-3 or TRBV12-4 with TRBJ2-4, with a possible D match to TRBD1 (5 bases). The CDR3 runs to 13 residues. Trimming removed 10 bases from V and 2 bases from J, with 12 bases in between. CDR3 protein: CAIFRESKNIQYF. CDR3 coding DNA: TGTGCCATTTTCAGGGAATCCAAAAACATTCAGTACTTC.

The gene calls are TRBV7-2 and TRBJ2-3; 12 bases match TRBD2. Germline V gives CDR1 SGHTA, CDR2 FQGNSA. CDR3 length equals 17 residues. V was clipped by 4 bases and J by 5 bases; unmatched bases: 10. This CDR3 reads CASSSTTSGGRRDTQYF. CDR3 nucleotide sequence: TGTGCCAGCAGCTCCACTACTAGCGGGGGGAGGAGAGATACGCAGTATTTT. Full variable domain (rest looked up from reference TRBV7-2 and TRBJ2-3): GAGVSQSPSNKVTEKGKDVELRCDPISGHTALYWYRQSLGQGLEFLIYFQGNSAPDKSGLPSDRFSAERTGGSVSTLTIQRTQQEDSAVYLCASSSTTSGGRRDTQYFGPGTRLTVL.

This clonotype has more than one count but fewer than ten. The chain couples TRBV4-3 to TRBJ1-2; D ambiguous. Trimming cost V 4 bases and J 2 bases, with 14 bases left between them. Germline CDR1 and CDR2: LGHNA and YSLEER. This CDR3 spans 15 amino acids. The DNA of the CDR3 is TGCGCCAGCAGCCCCGCCGGCGACGGGAACTATGGCTACACCTTC. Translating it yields CASSPAGDGNYGYTF.

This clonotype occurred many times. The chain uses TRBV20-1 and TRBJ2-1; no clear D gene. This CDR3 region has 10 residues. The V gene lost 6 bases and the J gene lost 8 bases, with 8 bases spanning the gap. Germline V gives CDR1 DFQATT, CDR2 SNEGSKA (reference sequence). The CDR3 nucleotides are TGCAGTGCCAGCTGGGATGAGCAGTTCTTC. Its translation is CSASWDEQFF.

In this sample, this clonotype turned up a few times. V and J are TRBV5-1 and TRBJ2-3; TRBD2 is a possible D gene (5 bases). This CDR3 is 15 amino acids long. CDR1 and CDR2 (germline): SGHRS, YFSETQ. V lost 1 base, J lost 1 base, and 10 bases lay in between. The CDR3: CASSLRGPGTDTQYF. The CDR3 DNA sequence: TGCGCCAGCAGCTTGCGCGGGCCGGGCACAGATACGCAGTATTTT. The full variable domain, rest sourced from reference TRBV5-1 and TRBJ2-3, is KAGVTQTPRYLIKTRGQQVTLSCSPISGHRSVSWYQQTPGQGLQFLFEYFSETQRNKGNFPGRFSGRQFSNSRSEMNVSTLELGDSALYLCASSLRGPGTDTQYFGPGTRLTVL.

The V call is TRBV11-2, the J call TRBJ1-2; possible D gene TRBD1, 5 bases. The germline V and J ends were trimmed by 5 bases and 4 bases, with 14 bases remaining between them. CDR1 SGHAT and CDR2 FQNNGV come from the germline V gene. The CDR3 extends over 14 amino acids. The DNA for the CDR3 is TGTGCCAGCAGCCAAAGAACAGGTCCCTATGGCTACACCTTC. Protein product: CASSQRTGPYGYTF.

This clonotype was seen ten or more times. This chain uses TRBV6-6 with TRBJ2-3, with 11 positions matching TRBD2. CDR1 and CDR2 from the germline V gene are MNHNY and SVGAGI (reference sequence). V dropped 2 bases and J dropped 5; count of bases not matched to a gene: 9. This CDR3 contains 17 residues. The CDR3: CASSYIKLAGVEDTQYF. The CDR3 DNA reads TGTGCCAGCAGTTACATTAAACTAGCGGGGGTGGAAGATACGCAGTATTTT.

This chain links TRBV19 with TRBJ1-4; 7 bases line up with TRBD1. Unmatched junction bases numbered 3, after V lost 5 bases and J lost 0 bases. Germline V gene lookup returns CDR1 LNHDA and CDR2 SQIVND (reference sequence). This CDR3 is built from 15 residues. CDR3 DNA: TGTGCCAGTAGTGCCGGGACAGCAACTAATGAAAAACTGTTTTTT. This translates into CASSAGTATNEKLFF.

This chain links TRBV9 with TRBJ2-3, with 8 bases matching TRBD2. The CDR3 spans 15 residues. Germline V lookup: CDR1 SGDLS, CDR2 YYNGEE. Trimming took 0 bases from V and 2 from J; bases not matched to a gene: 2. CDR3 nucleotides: TGTGCCAGCAGCGTAGGAGCGGGGGACACAGATACGCAGTATTTT. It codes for CASSVGAGDTDTQYF.

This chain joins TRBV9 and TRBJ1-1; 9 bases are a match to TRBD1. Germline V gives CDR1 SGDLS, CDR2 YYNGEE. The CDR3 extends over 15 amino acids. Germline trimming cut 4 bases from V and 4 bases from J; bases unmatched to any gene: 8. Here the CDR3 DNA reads TGTGCCAGCAGCCCCCGGGGACAGGGTTCCACTGAAGCTTTCTTT. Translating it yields CASSPRGQGSTEAFF. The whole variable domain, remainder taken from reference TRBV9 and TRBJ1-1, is DSGVTQTPKHLITATGQRVTLRCSPRSGDLSVYWYQQSLDQGLQFLIQYYNGEERAKGNILERFSAQQFPDLHSELNLSSLELGDSALYFCASSPRGQGSTEAFFGQGTRLTVV.

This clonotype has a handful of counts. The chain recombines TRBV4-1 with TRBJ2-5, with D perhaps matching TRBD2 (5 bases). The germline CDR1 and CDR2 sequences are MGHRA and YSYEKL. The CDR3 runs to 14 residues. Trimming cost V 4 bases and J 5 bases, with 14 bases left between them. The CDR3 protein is CASSPEVRGETQYF. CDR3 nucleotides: TGCGCCAGCAGCCCTGAAGTTAGAGGGGAGACCCAGTACTTC.

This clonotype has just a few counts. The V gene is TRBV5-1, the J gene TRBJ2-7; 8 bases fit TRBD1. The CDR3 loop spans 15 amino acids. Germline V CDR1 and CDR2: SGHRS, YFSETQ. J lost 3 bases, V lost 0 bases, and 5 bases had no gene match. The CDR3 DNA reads TGCGCCAGCAGCTTGGTCGGGACAGGTAGCTACGAGCAGTACTTC. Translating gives CASSLVGTGSYEQYF.

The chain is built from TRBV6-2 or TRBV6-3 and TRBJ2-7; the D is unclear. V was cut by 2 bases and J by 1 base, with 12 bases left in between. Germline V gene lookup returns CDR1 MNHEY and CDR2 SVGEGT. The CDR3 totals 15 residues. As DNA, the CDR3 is TGTGCCAGCAGTTACCTTGTTGGGCAGTCCTACGAGCAGTACTTC. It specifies CASSYLVGQSYEQYF.